This T cell receptor (beta chain) was recovered during a study of T cells in Graves' hyperthyroidism and ophthalmopathy. Study-wide findings and caveats: Peripheral blood also featured most of the thyroid clonotypes expanded above 0.001.

Across 18 months, stable Graves' hyperthyroidism was marked by no progression to ophthalmopathy. The diagnostic basis comprised clinical symptoms, serum thyroxine and TRAb, thyroid ultrasound and orbital computed tomography. Amplified TCR beta CDR3 regions derived from RNA transcripts. An initial round of RT-PCR targeting the TCR CDR3 relied on the HTBI primer set. TCRdb called the multiplex PCR reads again in MiXCR, with one record for every CDR3 protein. The sample lists hundreds of thousands of distinct CDR3 sequences, around 15% seen once, with about a tenth in the top ten. About this clonotype: Its specificity is unknown.

J lost 4 bases, V lost 7 bases, and 10 bases had no gene match. There are 15 residues in the CDR3. Germline V lookup: CDR1 SQVTM, CDR2 ANQGSEA. The chain is built from TRBV29-1 and TRBJ2-2, with 9 bases aligning to TRBD2. The sequenced sample consisted of blood. This clonotype was sampled from a woman younger than 30 with Graves' hyperthyroidism. In DNA, the CDR3 is TGCAGCGGCGGGGGGGCAGGGGGGCTCACCGGGGAGCTGTTTTTT. It specifies CSGGGAGGLTGELFF.